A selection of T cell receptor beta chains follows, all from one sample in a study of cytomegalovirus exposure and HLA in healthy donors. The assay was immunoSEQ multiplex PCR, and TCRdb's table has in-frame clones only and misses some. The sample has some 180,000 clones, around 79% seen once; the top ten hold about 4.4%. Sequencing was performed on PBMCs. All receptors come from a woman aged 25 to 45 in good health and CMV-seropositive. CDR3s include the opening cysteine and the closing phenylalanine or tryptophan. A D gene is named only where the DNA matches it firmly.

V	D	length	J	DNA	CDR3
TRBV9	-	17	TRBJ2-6	TGTGCCAGCAGCGTAGACCGAACGAGTTCGGGGGCCAACGTCCTGACTTTC	CASSVDRTSSGANVLTF
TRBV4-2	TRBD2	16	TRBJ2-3	TGTGCCAGCAGCCCCCGGGAGGGGCAGCGCACAGATACGCAGTATTTT	CASSPREGQRTDTQYF
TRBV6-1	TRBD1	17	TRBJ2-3	TGTGCCAGCAGTGAAAGTAAAGGGGACAGGGGATCCGATACGCAGTATTTT	CASSESKGDRGSDTQYF
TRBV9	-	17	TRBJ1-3	TGTGCCAGCAGCCCGTGGGGGGGTGGACCTGACGGAAACACCATATATTTT	CASSPWGGGPDGNTIYF
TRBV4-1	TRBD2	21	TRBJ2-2	TGCGCCAGCACCCGAACAGGGCTAGCGGGAGGCGGAGGGTATCTGACCGGGGAGCTGTTTTTT	CASTRTGLAGGGGYLTGELFF
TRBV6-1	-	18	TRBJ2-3	TGTGCCAGCAGTGAAGGGGCGTGGGGGGTAGGGGGCACAGATACGCAGTATTTT	CASSEGAWGVGGTDTQYF
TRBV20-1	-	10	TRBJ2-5	TGCATGGCGGGTGAAGAGACCCAGTACTTC	CMAGEETQYF
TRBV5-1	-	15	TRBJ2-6	TGCGCCAGCAGCCGAGAACTCTCTGGGGCCAACGTCCTGACTTTC	CASSRELSGANVLTF
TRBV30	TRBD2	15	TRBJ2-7	TGTGCCTGGAGTGTACGGGGGGCTAGCGGGAAAAAGCAGTACTTC	CAWSVRGASGKKQYF
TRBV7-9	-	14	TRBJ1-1	TGTGCCAGCAGCTTAGAGGGGGTAAACACTGAAGCTTTCTTT	CASSLEGVNTEAFF
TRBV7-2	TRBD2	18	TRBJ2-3	TGTGCCAGCAGCTCCCGTGGTGGACTAAGCGGGGGTTCAGATACGCAGTATTTT	CASSSRGGLSGGSDTQYF
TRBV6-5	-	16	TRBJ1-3	TGTGCCAGCAGTTACGGTTCCGGGAGCTCTGGAAACACCATATATTTT	CASSYGSGSSGNTIYF